Below, one T cell receptor beta chain is given with its context. The data are from a study of OX40 agonist ivuxolimab in advanced cancers. The assay was immunoSEQ multiplex PCR, and TCRdb's table has in-frame clones only and misses some. The data contain about 75,000 clones, more than 85% of them singletons. The source was CD4+ or CD8+ T cells sorted from blood, collected in a trial of the OX40 agonist ivuxolimab. The sequence came from an adult with an advanced solid tumor such as melanoma, head and neck, liver or kidney cancer.

The CDR3 loop reads CASSLTAGLSYEQYF. The CDR3 region has the DNA TGCGCCAGCAGCTTAACAGCGGGACTCTCCTACGAGCAGTACTTC. The chain carries TRBV5-1 and TRBJ2-7; 7 nucleotides agree with TRBD2. V trimming: 2 bases; J trimming: 0 bases; junction bases outside the gene matches: 5. Germline V gene data show CDR1 as SGHRS and CDR2 as YFSETQ. The CDR3 length is 15 residues.